These T cell receptor beta chains were read from a single sample in a study of shared clonotypes between healthy human individuals. TCRdb's table, derived via immunoSEQ multiplex PCR, lists solely in-frame clones and lacks some. Of hundreds of thousands of clones listed, about 98% are singletons. The sequenced material came from naive CD8+ T cells sorted from blood. The receptor set was obtained from a man younger than 40 in good health. CDR3s include the opening cysteine and the closing phenylalanine or tryptophan. The D gene is left open where the match is weak.

CASSVDRWTEQFF,TGCGCCAGCAGTGTCGATCGCTGGACCGAGCAGTTCTTC,NA,TRBV10-2,TRBJ2-1
CASSGLGYPGVEQFF,TGTGCCAGCAGCGGGTTGGGCTACCCGGGGGTTGAGCAGTTCTTC,NA,TRBV7-9,TRBJ2-1
CASSLKGTYEQYF,TGTGCCAGCAGTTTGAAAGGGACCTACGAGCAGTACTTC,NA,TRBV28,TRBJ2-7
CASSWGQGPYNEQFF,TGTGCCAGCAGTTGGGGACAGGGGCCTTACAATGAGCAGTTCTTC,TRBD1,TRBV27,TRBJ2-1
CASKKIDSESYEQYF,TGCGCCAGCAAGAAAATAGATAGCGAATCCTACGAGCAGTACTTC,NA,TRBV5-1,TRBJ2-7
CASSPRASRLYEQYF,TGTGCCAGCAGCCCCCGGGCTAGCCGGCTATACGAGCAGTACTTC,NA,TRBV7-6,TRBJ2-7
CASSVTSGNIQYF,TGTGCCAGTAGTGTCACTAGCGGGAACATTCAGTACTTC,TRBD2,TRBV19,TRBJ2-4
CASSGAGGSYEQYF,TGCGCCAGCAGCGGCGCGGGGGGTTCCTACGAGCAGTACTTC,TRBD2,TRBV5-1,TRBJ2-7
CSVDRTNTYGYTF,TGCAGCGTGGATAGGACAAACACCTATGGCTACACCTTC,NA,TRBV29-1,TRBJ1-2
CASSLFLSYNEQFF,TGTGCCAGCAGCTTATTTCTCTCCTACAATGAGCAGTTCTTC,NA,TRBV11-1,TRBJ2-1
CSGEGDSSSYNEQFF,TGCAGCGGAGAAGGTGATTCTAGCTCCTACAATGAGCAGTTCTTC,NA,TRBV29-1,TRBJ2-1
CASSHDLWDEQFF,TGTGCCAGCAGCCACGACCTCTGGGATGAGCAGTTCTTC,NA,TRBV7-8,TRBJ2-1
CATSRDRASNQPQHF,TGTGCCACCAGCAGAGATCGGGCCAGTAATCAGCCCCAGCATTTT,NA,TRBV15,TRBJ1-5